The 2 T cell receptor beta chains given below trace back to one sample, sequenced in a study of blood T cell repertoires in COVID-19. Profiling relied on immunoSEQ multiplex PCR, and the TCRdb table lists in-frame clones only, not all of them. The data show around 250,000 clones, roughly 86% seen once. What was sequenced was PBMCs or T cells enriched from blood (not recorded which). These receptors all stem from a woman in her 50s who had recovered from COVID-19.

The chain employs TRBV5-1 and TRBJ2-2; TRBD2 aligns across 9 bases. This CDR3 has 18 amino acids. Germline loops: CDR1 SGHRS, CDR2 YFSETQ. J was trimmed by 5 bases and V by 1 base; bases with no gene match: 12. The CDR3, as DNA: TGCGCCAGCAGCTTGAGAGCGAGTACTAGCGGGCTTACCGGGGAGCTGTTTTTT. It yields the protein CASSLRASTSGLTGELFF.

The V and J genes are TRBV7-3 and TRBJ1-1, with D possibly matching TRBD1 (5 bases). V was trimmed by 3 bases and J by 6 bases, leaving 14 bases between them. The CDR3 covers 14 residues. Germline V gene lookup returns CDR1 SGHTA and CDR2 FQGTGA. CDR3 nucleotide sequence: TGTGCCAGCAGCTTCACAGGTGGGGTCGCTGAAGCTTTCTTT. This codes for CASSFTGGVAEAFF.